The 31 T cell receptor beta chains in this list originate from one sample, sequenced in a study of OX40 agonist ivuxolimab in advanced cancers. Some clones are missing from TCRdb's copy, which holds only in-frame ones; the method was immunoSEQ multiplex PCR. The data contain around 83,000 clones, 88% of them singletons. The input for sequencing was CD4+ or CD8+ T cells sorted from blood, taken in a trial of the OX40 agonist ivuxolimab. Receptor source: an adult with an advanced solid tumor such as melanoma, head and neck, liver or kidney cancer.

The chain carries TRBV6-6 and TRBJ2-3; D possibly corresponds to TRBD1 (6 bases). Trimming left V 6 bases short and J 0 bases short, with 13 bases between. CDR1 and CDR2 (germline): MNHNY, SVGAGI (reference sequence). The CDR3 contains 15 residues. The CDR3 loop is CASRNKGQSTDTQYF. As DNA, the CDR3 is TGTGCCAGCAGGAACAAGGGACAAAGCACAGATACGCAGTATTTT.

The chain employs TRBV6-6 and TRBJ1-4, with TRBD1 as a possible D gene (5 bases). This CDR3 contains 13 residues. Germline loops: CDR1 MNHNY, CDR2 SVGAGI (reference sequence). V lost 7 bases and J 8 bases, leaving 14 bases between the germline ends. CDR3 nucleotides: TGTGCCAGCACAGCGGGGCGCTGGGAAAAACTGTTTTTT. This translates into CASTAGRWEKLFF.

V usage is TRBV6-7 and J usage is TRBJ2-7, with 9 bases identical to TRBD2. TRBV6-7 is designated an ORF whose function remains uncertain. The J segment lost 4 bases and the V segment lost 6 bases, leaving 28 bases of the junction unmatched. The CDR3 spans 21 residues. The CDR3 spells CASRSGRVAGVKGRLVYEQYF. DNA of the CDR3: TGTGCCAGCAGGTCGGGAAGGGTAGCGGGAGTTAAAGGCCGTCTAGTTTACGAGCAGTACTTC.

J is TRBJ1-1 and V is TRBV7-2; D call uncertain. There are 13 residues in the CDR3. V was cut by 1 base and J by 8 bases, with 11 bases left in between. The germline CDR1 and CDR2 sequences are SGHTA and FQGNSA. The CDR3 DNA reads TGTGCCAGCAGCTTAGGGGCAGCCTTCGAAGCTTTCTTT. This translates into CASSLGAAFEAFF.

The chain carries TRBV11-2 and TRBJ2-3; D gene ambiguous. Trimming cost V 6 bases and J 0 bases, with 13 bases left between them. CDR3 length: 15 amino acids. Germline assignment: CDR1 SGHAT and CDR2 FQNNGV. The CDR3 is CASRQEATSTDTQYF. The CDR3 DNA reads as TGTGCCAGCAGACAAGAGGCAACTAGCACAGATACGCAGTATTTT. Full variable domain (rest looked up from reference TRBV11-2 and TRBJ2-3): EAGVAQSPRYKIIEKRQSVAFWCNPISGHATLYWYQQILGQGPKLLIQFQNNGVVDDSQLPKDRFSAERLKGVDSTLKIQPAKLEDSAVYLCASRQEATSTDTQYFGPGTRLTVL.

The chain joins TRBV18 to TRBJ2-7; D gene unclear. V was clipped by 3 bases and J by 4 bases, with 16 bases between them. In germline, CDR1 is KGHSH, CDR2 LQKENI. The CDR3 extends over 15 amino acids. This CDR3 reads CASSPETKKEYEQYF. CDR3 nucleotide sequence: TGTGCCAGCTCACCTGAGACCAAGAAGGAGTACGAGCAGTACTTC.

This clone was counted a few times. The sample holds other DNA sequences that translate to the same CDR3. The chain has TRBV27 and TRBJ1-1, with 8 bases that match TRBD1. This CDR3 has 13 residues. Germline-derived CDR1 and CDR2 are MNHEY and SMNVEV (reference sequence). Germline trimming cut 3 bases from V and 11 bases from J; bases unmatched to any gene: 8. The CDR3 here is CASSFSGGALAFF. In DNA, the CDR3 is TGTGCCAGCAGTTTTTCAGGGGGCGCTTTGGCTTTCTTT.

The chain is built from TRBV7-6 and TRBJ2-7; D is tentatively TRBD1 or TRBD2 (6 bases each). CDR1 and CDR2 (germline): SGHVS, FNYEAQ. CDR3 length equals 17 residues. The V end lost 4 bases, the J end lost 1 base, and 20 bases lay between the germline ends. This CDR3 is CASSSGAQGFTSYEQYF. In nucleotides, the CDR3 is TGTGCCAGCAGCTCGGGGGCACAGGGCTTTACATCCTACGAGCAGTACTTC.

This clone appeared a single time. V is TRBV6-1 and J is TRBJ1-2; 9 bases line up with TRBD1. With 4 bases clipped from V and 8 bases from J, the junction kept 20 bases outside the gene matches. The CDR3 has 18 residues. The germline V gene encodes CDR1 MNHNS and CDR2 SASEGT. CDR3 loop: CASSGLGQGQGRDRGYTF. The CDR3 DNA sequence: TGTGCCAGCAGTGGGCTGGGACAGGGACAAGGTCGAGATCGGGGCTACACCTTC.

The V call is TRBV6-5, the J call TRBJ2-7; D not resolved. The germline V gene has CDR1 MNHEY and CDR2 SVGAGI. The V gene lost 4 bases and the J gene lost 4 bases, with 14 bases spanning the gap. This CDR3 contains 14 residues. The CDR3 sequence is CASSLFLSEYEQYF. The CDR3 coding sequence is TGTGCCAGCAGTTTGTTCCTGAGCGAATACGAGCAGTACTTC.

The chain links TRBV5-1 to TRBJ2-1; no definite D call. The CDR3 has 11 residues. Between the trimmed V and J ends, which lost 4 bases and 4 bases, there was a span of 3 bases. CDR1 is SGHRS and CDR2 is YFSETQ in the germline V gene. The CDR3 DNA is TGCGCCAGCAGCGAATACAATGAGCAGTTCTTC. It specifies CASSEYNEQFF.

The chain links TRBV11-1 to TRBJ2-1; 9 nucleotides align to TRBD2. Per germline, CDR1 SGHAT and CDR2 FQDESV (reference sequence). Losses at the gene ends were 3 bases for V and 4 bases for J; bases not matched to a gene: 4. This CDR3 contains 15 residues. In nucleotides, the CDR3 is TGTGCCAGCAGCTTGGGGAGCGGGAGGTACAATGAGCAGTTCTTC. Its protein product is CASSLGSGRYNEQFF. Full variable domain (outside the CDR3, taken from reference TRBV11-1 and TRBJ2-1): EAEVAQSPRYKITEKSQAVAFWCDPISGHATLYWYRQILGQGPELLVQFQDESVVDDSQLPKDRFSAERLKGVDSTLKIQPAELGDSAMYLCASSLGSGRYNEQFFGPGTRLTVL.

The V call is TRBV5-1, the J call TRBJ2-1, with D uncertain. The V end was cut by 3 bases, the J end by 3 bases, with 4 bases between. The CDR3 totals 12 residues. The germline V gene encodes CDR1 SGHRS and CDR2 YFSETQ. CDR3 protein: CASSSNYNEQFF. CDR3 sequence (DNA): TGCGCCAGCAGCTCAAACTACAATGAGCAGTTCTTC.

This clone was detected once. The chain joins TRBV5-1 to TRBJ1-2; the D gene is possibly TRBD1 (5 bases). CDR3 size: 14 residues. Germline loops: CDR1 SGHRS, CDR2 YFSETQ. Trimming stripped 4 bases from V and 0 bases from J, with 10 bases between. As DNA, the CDR3 is TGCGCCAGCAGCGGGACGGATACTAACTATGGCTACACCTTC. Translated: CASSGTDTNYGYTF.

V gene TRBV29-1 combines with J gene TRBJ1-3; D not certain. V was shortened by 7 bases and J by 0 bases, with 7 bases between the two germline ends. The CDR3 length is 12 residues. Looked up from germline, CDR1 is SQVTM and CDR2 is ANQGSEA. The CDR3 DNA reads TGCAGCGCCAGAGACTCTGGAAACACCATATATTTT. This gives the protein CSARDSGNTIYF. The whole variable domain, filled in from reference TRBV29-1 and TRBJ1-3, reads SAVISQKPSRDICQRGTSLTIQCQVDSQVTMMFWYRQQPGQSLTLIATANQGSEATYESGFVIDKFPISRPNLTFSTLTVSNMSPEDSSIYLCSARDSGNTIYFGEGSWLTVV.

The J gene is TRBJ2-3, the V gene TRBV7-2, with a tentative D call TRBD1 (5 bases). The V gene's germline CDR1 is SGHTA and CDR2 FQGNSA. Trimming cost V 3 bases and J 0 bases, with 13 bases left between them. The CDR3 consists of 16 residues. CDR3 in amino acids: CASSLGLERSTDTQYF. CDR3 in DNA: TGTGCCAGCAGCTTGGGGCTAGAGCGTAGCACAGATACGCAGTATTTT.

A remark on this clone: Relative to the germline gene, one junction end is altered; a read error may explain this. This chain joins TRBV2 and TRBJ2-3, with unresolved D. CDR1 is SNHLY, CDR2 FYNNEI, per germline. The CDR3 is 12 residues long. The CDR3 DNA follows: TGTGCCACCAGTTTTTCTGAGGATACGCAGTATTTT. It codes for CATSFSEDTQYF. Full variable domain (rest looked up from reference TRBV2 and TRBJ2-3): EPEVTQTPSHQVTQMGQEVILRCVPISNHLYFYWYRQILGQKVEFLVSFYNNEISEKSEIFDDQFSVERPDGSNFTLKIRSTKLEDSAMYFCATSFSEDTQYFGPGTRLTVL.

The sample holds a few counts of this clone. The gene calls are TRBV27 and TRBJ2-1; 7 nucleotides match TRBD2. The CDR3 length is 15 residues. V lost 6 bases to trimming and J lost 5 bases; unmatched junction nucleotides: 10. Germline CDR1 reads MNHEY; CDR2 reads SMNVEV (reference sequence). CDR3 protein: CASSQPAGANNEQFF. The CDR3, as DNA: TGTGCCAGCAGCCAGCCGGCGGGAGCCAACAATGAGCAGTTCTTC.

J is TRBJ2-1 and V is TRBV19, with D maybe TRBD1 (6 bases). Germline CDR1 is LNHDA and CDR2 is SQIVND (reference sequence). V gave up 10 bases and J gave up 0 bases, with 13 bases separating them. The CDR3 is made up of 14 amino acids. DNA for the CDR3: TGTGCCACCAGGGGACCGAGCTCCTACAATGAGCAGTTCTTC. Its translation is CATRGPSSYNEQFF.

The chain has TRBV7-2 and TRBJ2-3; 9 bases are a match to TRBD2. V shed 6 bases and J 1 base; nucleotides not matched to a gene: 5. Germline V gene lookup returns CDR1 SGHTA and CDR2 FQGNSA. The CDR3 runs to 15 residues. CDR3 protein: CASRRLAEGTDTQYF. In DNA form, the CDR3 reads TGTGCCAGCAGGCGACTAGCGGAGGGCACAGATACGCAGTATTTT. The full variable domain, completed using reference TRBV7-2 and TRBJ2-3, is GAGVSQSPSNKVTEKGKDVELRCDPISGHTALYWYRQSLGQGLEFLIYFQGNSAPDKSGLPSDRFSAERTGGSVSTLTIQRTQQEDSAVYLCASRRLAEGTDTQYFGPGTRLTVL.

The rearrangement links TRBV5-4 to TRBJ2-3, with 8 bases fitting TRBD2. CDR3 length: 15 residues. The germline CDR1 and CDR2 sequences are SGHNT and YYREEE (reference sequence). Losses at the gene ends were 5 bases for V and 4 bases for J; bases not matched to a gene: 9. CDR3 sequence reads: CASRYSGSAADTQYF. CDR3 bases: TGTGCCAGCAGATACAGCGGGAGTGCAGCAGATACGCAGTATTTT.

V gene TRBV7-8 combines with J gene TRBJ2-5, with D perhaps TRBD1 or TRBD2 (5 bases each). The CDR3 is 15 residues long. Germline V gives CDR1 SGHVS, CDR2 FQNEAQ. V lost 3 bases and J lost 5, with 16 bases in between. CDR3 amino acids: CASSFFRGGGETQYF. Written as DNA, the CDR3 is TGTGCCAGCAGCTTTTTTCGTGGGGGTGGGGAGACCCAGTACTTC.

CDR3 region: CASSQGLADFNEQFF. In DNA form, the CDR3 reads TGTGCCAGCAGCCAGGGACTAGCGGATTTCAATGAGCAGTTCTTC. This chain connects TRBV11-2 to TRBJ2-1; 11 bases agree with TRBD2. The V segment lost 5 bases and the J segment 6 bases; nucleotides outside the gene matches: 6. CDR1 is SGHAT, CDR2 FQNNGV, per germline. CDR3 size: 15 residues.

This chain links TRBV19 with TRBJ2-1; tentatively, D is TRBD1 (5 bases). V was cut by 0 bases and J by 15 bases, with 18 bases left in between. The CDR3 totals 14 residues. Per germline, CDR1 LNHDA and CDR2 SQIVND (reference sequence). The CDR3 coding sequence is TGTGCCAGTAGTATAGATCTAGGCGACAGTCTCTGGTTCTTC. Protein sequence: CASSIDLGDSLWFF.

This chain joins TRBV28 and TRBJ1-2; D not resolved. Germline CDR1 and CDR2: MDHEN and SYDVKM. The CDR3 loop spans 15 amino acids. V was clipped by 2 bases and J by 4 bases, with 14 bases between them. CDR3 sequence (DNA): TGTGCCAGCAGTTTACCGTCCGAGGCGGCCTATGGCTACACCTTC. Translation gives CASSLPSEAAYGYTF.

The chain has TRBV5-1 and TRBJ2-7; TRBD2 might be the D (7 bases). This CDR3 comprises 15 residues. V was clipped by 2 bases and J by 6 bases, with 18 bases between them. Germline CDR1 is SGHRS and CDR2 is YFSETQ. CDR3 region: CASSLGGGPSGEQYF. CDR3 sequence (DNA): TGCGCCAGCAGCTTAGGGGGAGGGCCCTCGGGCGAGCAGTACTTC.

V is TRBV29-1 and J is TRBJ2-3; TRBD1 agrees at 8 bases. In germline, CDR1 is SQVTM, CDR2 ANQGSEA. The CDR3 has 13 residues. V shed 8 bases, J shed 7 bases, and the junction held 11 bases outside the gene matches. In nucleotides, the CDR3 is TGCAGCTTCTGGACAGGGTCTATGAATACGCAGTATTTT. Translating gives CSFWTGSMNTQYF.

This sequence joins TRBV5-1 and TRBJ2-6; D uncertain. Trimming left V 4 bases short and J 0 bases short, with 8 bases between. The CDR3 sequence is 15 residues long. Germline CDR1 reads SGHRS; CDR2 reads YFSETQ. CDR3 sequence: CASSPSPSGANVLTF. In nucleotides, the CDR3 is TGCGCCAGCAGCCCTTCCCCCTCTGGGGCCAACGTCCTGACTTTC.

Only a few counts were recorded for this clone. The V and J genes are TRBV7-2 and TRBJ2-5; 7 bases match TRBD2. Germline CDR1 reads SGHTA; CDR2 reads FQGNSA. Trimming removed 1 base from V and 10 bases from J; junction bases left unmatched: 9. The CDR3 is 14 residues long. CDR3 nucleotide sequence: TGTGCCAGCAGCTTAGGCGGGAGCCTCATGGACCAGTACTTC. It is translated as CASSLGGSLMDQYF.

The chain joins TRBV5-1 to TRBJ2-3, with D perhaps being TRBD1 or TRBD2 (5 bases each). Trimming removed 4 bases from V and 5 bases from J, with 14 bases in between. There are 14 residues in the CDR3. Looked up from germline, CDR1 is SGHRS and CDR2 is YFSETQ. This CDR3 reads CASSGDVGRDTQYF. The CDR3 region has the DNA TGCGCCAGCAGCGGGGACGTAGGGAGAGATACGCAGTATTTT.

There are a few counts of this clone. J is TRBJ1-1 and V is TRBV30; D uncertain. Germline V gene data show CDR1 as GTSNPN and CDR2 as SVGIG (reference sequence). V gave up 1 base and J gave up 11 bases, with 8 bases separating them. CDR3 length: 10 residues. CDR3 loop: CAWSDNVAFF. DNA for the CDR3: TGTGCCTGGAGTGACAACGTGGCTTTCTTT. Using reference TRBV30 and TRBJ1-1 for the parts outside the CDR3, the full variable domain is SQTIHQWPATLVQPVGSPLSLECTVEGTSNPNLYWYRQAAGRGLQLLFYSVGIGQISSEVPQNLSASRPQDRQFILSSKKLLLSDSGFYLCAWSDNVAFFGQGTRLTVV.